This T cell receptor beta chain was identified during a study of memory CD4+ T cells and cytomegalovirus serostatus. General study findings and limits: The CMV-associated TCR signature appears largely within the CD4+ memory repertoire. CMV serostatus prediction reached median AUC 0.95, or 0.91 with US-trained model.

Note on this clone: As yet, its antigen is unknown.

The sort gate was single viable CD3+CD4+CD8-CD45RO+ cells for memory CD4+ T cells. Measured with immunoSEQ multiplex PCR; TCRdb has only the in-frame clones, and not every one. Counted here are some 44,000 clones, around 78% occurring once; the ten biggest clones make up 0.55%. In germline, CDR1 is KGHSH, CDR2 LQKENI. This CDR3 contains 14 residues. Deletions cut 4 bases from V and 9 bases from J, with 16 bases between. The genes are TRBV18 and TRBJ2-1; D unresolved. This TCR came from an adult in good health and CMV-seronegative. Source material: memory CD4+ T cells from blood. Here the CDR3 DNA reads TGTGCCAGCTCACGAAACCCCTTGGCAGGTGAGCAGTTCTTC. Residues: CASSRNPLAGEQFF.